Below are 23 T cell receptor beta chains sequenced from a single sample in a study of cytomegalovirus exposure and HLA in healthy donors. 13 Jbeta primers and 60 Vbeta primers were used for the PCR. This table comes from immunoSEQ multiplex PCR, and its TCRdb copy is limited to in-frame clones, with some not included. The sample yields approximately 290,000 clones, about four fifths seen once. What was sequenced was PBMCs. Receptors were obtained from a girl aged 2-10 years in good health and CMV-seronegative.

V and J are TRBV2 and TRBJ2-5, with 7 bases fitting TRBD2. CDR3 size: 15 residues. CDR1 is SNHLY, CDR2 FYNNEI, per germline. After removal of 1 base from V and 4 bases from J, the junction contained 6 bases not matched to a gene. As DNA, the CDR3 is TGTGCCAGCAGTGAAGTCCCGGGGAGGGCAGAGACCCAGTACTTC. Encoded protein: CASSEVPGRAETQYF.

The CDR3 is CASSQGLAGGRLYF. Written as DNA, the CDR3 is TGCGCCAGCAGCCAAGGACTAGCGGGGGGTCGTTTGTACTTC. V gene TRBV4-1 combines with J gene TRBJ2-7, with 13 bases lining up with TRBD2. CDR1 MGHRA and CDR2 YSYEKL come from the germline V gene. J was trimmed by 12 bases and V by 1 base; bases with no gene match: 6. The CDR3 contains 14 residues.

The J gene is TRBJ2-2, the V gene TRBV5-1, with 7 nucleotides matching TRBD1. Germline V lookup: CDR1 SGHRS, CDR2 YFSETQ. Trimming removed 3 bases from V and 7 bases from J; junction bases left unmatched: 6. This CDR3 comprises 14 residues. CDR3 coding DNA: TGCGCCAGCAGCTCGATACAGGGGAGCGGGGAGCTGTTTTTT. This gives the protein CASSSIQGSGELFF. The variable domain in full, completed from reference TRBV5-1 and TRBJ2-2, reads KAGVTQTPRYLIKTRGQQVTLSCSPISGHRSVSWYQQTPGQGLQFLFEYFSETQRNKGNFPGRFSGRQFSNSRSEMNVSTLELGDSALYLCASSSIQGSGELFFGEGSRLTVL.

This sequence joins TRBV5-8 and TRBJ1-2, with 7 nucleotides matching TRBD1. Germline CDR1 SGHTS, CDR2 YDEGEE. After removal of 3 bases from V and 2 bases from J, the junction contained 7 bases not matched to a gene. The CDR3 has 15 residues. The CDR3 region has the DNA TGTGCCAGCAGCTCAAGACAGGGAGCGAACTATGGCTACACCTTC. This encodes CASSSRQGANYGYTF. Based on the CDR3 plus reference TRBV5-8 and TRBJ1-2, the full variable domain is EAGVTQSPTHLIKTRGQQATLRCSPISGHTSVYWYQQALGLGLQFLLWYDEGEERNRGNFPPRFSGRQFPNYSSELNVNALELEDSALYLCASSSRQGANYGYTFGSGTRLTVV.

The V gene is TRBV28, the J gene TRBJ1-1, with D tentatively TRBD1 (6 bases). Deletions cut 7 bases from V and 0 bases from J, with 15 bases between. CDR1 MDHEN and CDR2 SYDVKM come from the germline V gene. This CDR3 contains 15 residues. CDR3 sequence reads: CASIFGGQLNTEAFF. CDR3 DNA: TGTGCCAGCATTTTCGGGGGGCAGCTGAACACTGAAGCTTTCTTT.

The V call is TRBV28, the J call TRBJ1-3; TRBD1 aligns across 8 bases. Germline CDR1 is MDHEN and CDR2 is SYDVKM. The CDR3 extends over 19 amino acids. Losses at the gene ends were 6 bases for V and 2 bases for J; bases not matched to a gene: 18. This CDR3 is CASRSDIAGGVLPGNTIYF. Here the CDR3 DNA reads TGTGCCAGCAGGTCCGATATCGCAGGGGGCGTATTACCTGGAAACACCATATATTTT. Based on the CDR3 plus reference TRBV28 and TRBJ1-3, the full variable domain is DVKVTQSSRYLVKRTGEKVFLECVQDMDHENMFWYRQDPGLGLRLIYFSYDVKMKEKGDIPEGYSVSREKKERFSLILESASTNQTSMYLCASRSDIAGGVLPGNTIYFGEGSWLTVV.

This sequence joins TRBV6-6 and TRBJ1-1; D ambiguous. The CDR3 covers 10 residues. V gave up 5 bases and J gave up 12 bases, with 10 bases separating them. In germline, CDR1 is MNHNY, CDR2 SVGAGI (reference sequence). CDR3 in amino acids: CASSEVRTFF. CDR3 nucleotide sequence: TGTGCCAGCAGTGAGGTCCGAACTTTCTTT.

The chain uses TRBV6-5 and TRBJ2-7, with a possible D match to TRBD2 (6 bases). Germline V lookup: CDR1 MNHEY, CDR2 SVGAGI. The CDR3 totals 16 residues. V was pared by 2 bases and J by 5 bases, with 19 bases between. CDR3 sequence reads: CASSYPPEGGTHEQYF. CDR3 nucleotides: TGTGCCAGCAGTTACCCCCCGGAGGGAGGAACCCACGAGCAGTACTTC.

The V call is TRBV4-1, the J call TRBJ2-7, with D possibly matching TRBD2 (5 bases). The V end was cut by 1 base, the J end by 3 bases, with 7 bases between. The CDR3 consists of 13 residues. Per the germline V gene, CDR1 is MGHRA and CDR2 is YSYEKL. The chain's CDR3 is CASSQGTDYEQYF. DNA for the CDR3: TGCGCCAGCAGCCAAGGGACTGACTACGAGCAGTACTTC.

The chain links TRBV6-1 to TRBJ2-1; 8 nucleotides match TRBD1. Trimming removed 6 bases from V and 6 bases from J; junction bases left unmatched: 7. CDR1 is MNHNS, CDR2 SASEGT, per germline. This CDR3 is built from 14 residues. The CDR3 bases are TGTGCCAGCAGCAGCAGGGGGCTCTCCAATGAGCAGTTCTTC. Its translation: CASSSRGLSNEQFF.

The chain has TRBV6-5 and TRBJ2-5; a possible D gene is TRBD1 (6 bases). In germline, CDR1 is MNHEY, CDR2 SVGAGI. The CDR3 is made up of 15 amino acids. Trimming removed 0 bases from V and 4 bases from J, with 12 bases in between. The CDR3 is CASSYSIRGRETQYF. The CDR3 DNA reads as TGTGCCAGCAGTTACTCGATCAGGGGCCGAGAGACCCAGTACTTC.

The chain combines TRBV28 with TRBJ2-7; 8 bases are a match to TRBD2. Germline V gene sequence: CDR1 MDHEN, CDR2 SYDVKM. CDR3 length: 14 residues. After removal of 4 bases from V and 3 bases from J, the junction contained 5 bases not matched to a gene. The CDR3 coding sequence is TGTGCCAGCAGTTCCTTCGGGACTAGCTACGAGCAGTACTTC. Translation gives CASSSFGTSYEQYF.

CDR3 loop: CASSLWTGDEKLFF. CDR3 in DNA: TGTGCCAGCAGCTTATGGACAGGGGATGAAAAACTGTTTTTT. The V gene is TRBV7-2, the J gene TRBJ1-4, with 9 bases fitting TRBD1. Germline CDR1 SGHTA, CDR2 FQGNSA. With 2 bases clipped from V and 6 bases from J, the junction kept 1 base outside the gene matches. The CDR3 runs 14 residues.

This chain's CDR3 is CASSSRPSGGVGGEQFF. The CDR3, as DNA: TGTGCCAGCAGCTCAAGGCCTAGCGGGGGGGTAGGGGGGGAGCAGTTCTTC. The chain joins TRBV5-5 to TRBJ2-1; 12 nucleotides line up with TRBD2. Per germline, CDR1 SGHKS and CDR2 YYEKEE (reference sequence). The CDR3 length is 17 residues. V shed 3 bases and J 10 bases; nucleotides not matched to a gene: 14.

This chain joins TRBV5-4 and TRBJ2-7; 8 nucleotides match TRBD2. Germline V gene lookup returns CDR1 SGHNT and CDR2 YYREEE (reference sequence). CDR3 size: 15 residues. Losses at the gene ends were 1 base for V and 3 bases for J; bases not matched to a gene: 6. Written as DNA, the CDR3 is TGTGCCAGCAGCTTGTCGGGGACTAGGGGCTACGAGCAGTACTTC. Protein product: CASSLSGTRGYEQYF.

The gene calls are TRBV9 and TRBJ1-1; D perhaps matches TRBD1 (5 bases). Germline CDR1 is SGDLS and CDR2 is YYNGEE. This CDR3 spans 15 amino acids. Trimming removed 0 bases from V and 4 bases from J, with 13 bases in between. The CDR3 coding sequence is TGTGCCAGCAGCGTAGAGCCAGGGAGGGCCACTGAAGCTTTCTTT. Its protein product is CASSVEPGRATEAFF.

This clone was counted once. The rearrangement links TRBV27 to TRBJ2-3; 10 bases match TRBD2. Trimming removed 2 bases from V and 0 bases from J; junction bases left unmatched: 5. The CDR3 runs to 17 residues. Germline values: CDR1 MNHEY, CDR2 SMNVEV (reference sequence). This CDR3 reads CASSLLAGVASTDTQYF. The CDR3, as DNA: TGTGCCAGCAGTTTACTAGCGGGGGTAGCTAGCACAGATACGCAGTATTTT.

This chain connects TRBV10-3 to TRBJ1-5, with D uncertain. CDR3 length: 13 residues. Trimming took 3 bases from V and 9 from J, leaving 12 bases between them. In germline, CDR1 is ENHRY, CDR2 SYGVKD. This chain's CDR3 is CAISETAAGPQHF. The CDR3 DNA follows: TGTGCCATCAGTGAAACAGCCGCCGGGCCCCAGCATTTT.

The chain carries TRBV11-3 and TRBJ1-1; D gene uncertain. The CDR3 length is 16 residues. Germline V gives CDR1 SGHNT, CDR2 YENEEA. The germline V and J ends were trimmed by 0 bases and 1 base, with 12 bases remaining between them. The CDR3 nucleotides are TGTGCCAGCAGCTTAGAGAGGGAGACCAAGAACACTGAAGCTTTCTTT. Translation: CASSLERETKNTEAFF.

This chain connects TRBV11-2 to TRBJ2-1, with TRBD2 matching 15 bases. The germline gives CDR1 SGHAT, CDR2 FQNNGV. This CDR3 contains 15 residues. J lost 15 bases, V lost 1 base, and 7 bases had no gene match. The CDR3 DNA reads as TGTGCCAGCAGCTTAGCAGGACTAGCGGGAGGGTCGGGGTTCTTC. It encodes CASSLAGLAGGSGFF.

V usage is TRBV2 and J usage is TRBJ2-3; tentative D call: TRBD2 (5 bases). CDR1 and CDR2 from the germline V gene are SNHLY and FYNNEI. The CDR3 consists of 15 residues. The V end lost 4 bases, the J end lost 10 bases, and 21 bases lay between the germline ends. The CDR3 bases are TGTGCCAGCAGTGGTAGCTGGGGAGAGGGCGCAGCGCAGTATTTT. Amino acids: CASSGSWGEGAAQYF.

V and J are TRBV7-2 and TRBJ2-3; 8 bases agree with TRBD2. Germline V gives CDR1 SGHTA, CDR2 FQGNSA. CDR3 length equals 14 residues. V gave up 4 bases and J gave up 5 bases; unmatched junction bases: 5. The CDR3 bases are TGTGCCAGCAGCTCCGGACTAGCCGTAGATACGCAGTATTTT. This sequence encodes CASSSGLAVDTQYF.

The rearrangement uses TRBV7-8 and TRBJ1-1; tentatively, D is TRBD1 (6 bases). This CDR3 is built from 16 residues. From germline, CDR1 is SGHVS and CDR2 FQNEAQ. The V end was cut by 6 bases, the J end by 5 bases, with 22 bases between. CDR3 nucleotides: TGTGCCAGCAGTTTCTTCCGGACAACGAGGGGGACTGAAGCTTTCTTT. Protein: CASSFFRTTRGTEAFF.